This T cell receptor (beta chain) was sequenced during a study of control samples from healthy donors and cancer patients. V lost 7 bases, J lost 6 bases, and 22 bases lay in between. Germline CDR1 reads SNHLY; CDR2 reads FYNNEI. CDR3 length equals 16 residues. Profiled with immunoSEQ multiplex PCR; TCRdb holds only in-frame clones, not every one. Of 150,000 to 200,000 clones in the sample, about 94% were seen once. The sample taken for sequencing was blood. This receptor was taken from a woman aged 55-69 years in good health. This sequence joins TRBV2 and TRBJ1-5; D possibly corresponds to TRBD1 (5 bases). The DNA for the CDR3 is TGTGCCAGCATGCAGGGCGCCGGTTTTTTCGGTCAGCCCCAGCATTTT. As protein: CASMQGAGFFGQPQHF. Looking up the rest from reference TRBV2 and TRBJ1-5 gives the full variable domain: EPEVTQTPSHQVTQMGQEVILRCVPISNHLYFYWYRQILGQKVEFLVSFYNNEISEKSEIFDDQFSVERPDGSNFTLKIRSTKLEDSAMYFCASMQGAGFFGQPQHFGDGTRLSIL.